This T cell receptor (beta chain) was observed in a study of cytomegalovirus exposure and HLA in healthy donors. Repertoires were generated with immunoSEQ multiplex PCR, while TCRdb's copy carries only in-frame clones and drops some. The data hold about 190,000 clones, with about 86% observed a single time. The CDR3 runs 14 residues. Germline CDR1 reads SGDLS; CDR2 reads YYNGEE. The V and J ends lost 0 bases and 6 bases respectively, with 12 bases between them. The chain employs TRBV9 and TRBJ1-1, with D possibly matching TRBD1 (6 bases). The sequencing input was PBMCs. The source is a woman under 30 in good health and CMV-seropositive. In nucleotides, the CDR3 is TGTGCCAGCAGCGTAGAGGGGGTAGGGGCTGAAGCTTTCTTT. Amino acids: CASSVEGVGAEAFF. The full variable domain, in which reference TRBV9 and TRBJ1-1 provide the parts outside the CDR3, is DSGVTQTPKHLITATGQRVTLRCSPRSGDLSVYWYQQSLDQGLQFLIQYYNGEERAKGNILERFSAQQFPDLHSELNLSSLELGDSALYFCASSVEGVGAEAFFGQGTRLTVV.